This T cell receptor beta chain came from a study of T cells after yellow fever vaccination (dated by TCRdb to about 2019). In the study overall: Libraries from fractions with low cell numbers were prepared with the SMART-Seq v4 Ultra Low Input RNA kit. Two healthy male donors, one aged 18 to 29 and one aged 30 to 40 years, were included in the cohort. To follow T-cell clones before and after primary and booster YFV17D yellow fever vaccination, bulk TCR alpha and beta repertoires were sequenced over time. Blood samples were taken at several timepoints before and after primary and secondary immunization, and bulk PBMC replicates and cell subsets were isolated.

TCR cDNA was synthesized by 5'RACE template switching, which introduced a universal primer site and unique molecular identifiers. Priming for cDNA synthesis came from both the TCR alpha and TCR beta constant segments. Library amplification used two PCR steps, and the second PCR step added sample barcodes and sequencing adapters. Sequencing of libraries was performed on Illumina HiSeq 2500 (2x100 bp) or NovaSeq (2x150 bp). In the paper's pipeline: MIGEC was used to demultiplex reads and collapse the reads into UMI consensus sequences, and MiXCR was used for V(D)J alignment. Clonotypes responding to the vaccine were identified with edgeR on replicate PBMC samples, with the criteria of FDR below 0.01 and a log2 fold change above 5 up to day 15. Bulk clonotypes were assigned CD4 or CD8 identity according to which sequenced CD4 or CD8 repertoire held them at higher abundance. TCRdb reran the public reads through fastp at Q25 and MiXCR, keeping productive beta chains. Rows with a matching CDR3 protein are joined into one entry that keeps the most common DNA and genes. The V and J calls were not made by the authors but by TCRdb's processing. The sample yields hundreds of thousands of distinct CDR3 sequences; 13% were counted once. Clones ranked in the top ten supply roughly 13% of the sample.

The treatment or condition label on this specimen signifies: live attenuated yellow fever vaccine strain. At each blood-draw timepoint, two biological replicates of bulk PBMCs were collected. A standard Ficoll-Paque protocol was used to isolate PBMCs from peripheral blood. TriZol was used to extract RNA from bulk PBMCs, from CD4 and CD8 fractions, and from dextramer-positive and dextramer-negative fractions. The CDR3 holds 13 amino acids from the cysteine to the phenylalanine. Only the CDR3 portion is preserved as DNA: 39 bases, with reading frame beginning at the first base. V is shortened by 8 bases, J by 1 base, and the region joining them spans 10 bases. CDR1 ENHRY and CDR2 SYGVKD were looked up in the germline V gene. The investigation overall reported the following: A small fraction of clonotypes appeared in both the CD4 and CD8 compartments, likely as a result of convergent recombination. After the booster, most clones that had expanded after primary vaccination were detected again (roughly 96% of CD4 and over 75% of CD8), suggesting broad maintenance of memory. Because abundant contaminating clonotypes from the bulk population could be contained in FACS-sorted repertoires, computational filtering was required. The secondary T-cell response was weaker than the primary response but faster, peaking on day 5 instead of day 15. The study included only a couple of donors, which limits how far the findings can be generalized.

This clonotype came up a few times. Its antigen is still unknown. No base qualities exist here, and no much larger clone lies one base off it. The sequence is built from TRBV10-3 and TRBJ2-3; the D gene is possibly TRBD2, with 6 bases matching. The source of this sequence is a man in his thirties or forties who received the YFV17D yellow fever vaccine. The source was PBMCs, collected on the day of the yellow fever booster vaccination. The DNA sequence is TGTGCCATCCTCCCGGGAGGCACAGATACGCAGTATTTT. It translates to CAILPGGTDTQYF.